A single TCR beta chain is shown here with its context. This sample is part of a study of blood T cell repertoires in COVID-19. Turning to the study itself: The study drew acute and convalescent COVID-19 samples from the United States, Italy and Spain. Sources were T cells, B-cell-depleted T cells, or PBMCs; the material itself was cDNA or gDNA.

Original methodology: Estimation of nucleated cell counts relied on the amplification of reference gene primers. Clones were sequenced by immunoSEQ multiplex PCR, and TCRdb holds only the in-frame ones, with some missing. For V, J and clone size, that table is used; D and trimming come from the DNA. The data show 100,000 or so clones, 81% seen once. CDR3 length: 12 residues. Germline V gene lookup returns CDR1 MDHEN and CDR2 SYDVKM. With V trimmed by 8 bases and J by 6 bases, 7 bases remained unmatched. The sample was peripheral blood. The chain couples TRBV28 to TRBJ2-7; 7 positions agree with TRBD2. The sequence was collected from a human donor in a cohort sampled during active COVID-19. Here the CDR3 reads CASGIGGSEQYF. Here the CDR3 DNA reads TGTGCCAGCGGAATCGGGGGGAGCGAGCAGTACTTC. Looking up the rest from reference TRBV28 and TRBJ2-7 gives the full variable domain: DVKVTQSSRYLVKRTGEKVFLECVQDMDHENMFWYRQDPGLGLRLIYFSYDVKMKEKGDIPEGYSVSREKKERFSLILESASTNQTSMYLCASGIGGSEQYFGPGTRLTVT.